The clone carrying this T cell receptor beta chain showed up just once. The antigen is not known. The data derive from a study of siplizumab effects on memory and regulatory T cells. Whole-study findings and limits: Alloreactive sequences whose origin lay in unstimulated CD4+ memory cells were significantly reduced by siplizumab.

TCRdb's table, derived via immunoSEQ multiplex PCR, lists solely in-frame clones and lacks some. The sample consists of some 100,000 clones, 92% of them appearing once. Per germline, CDR1 SGHKS and CDR2 YYEKEE (reference sequence). This CDR3 comprises 16 residues. V gave up 1 base and J gave up 5 bases, with 18 bases separating them. The V gene is TRBV5-5, the J gene TRBJ1-2, with D possibly being TRBD1 (5 bases). This clonotype was obtained from a human donor in good health. Sequencing was carried out using Tregs sorted from blood. The CDR3, as DNA: TGTGCCAGCAGCTTGTCGTGGCAGGTCCCAGGGTATGGCTACACCTTC. Translation: CASSLSWQVPGYGYTF.